Given below is one T cell receptor (beta chain) in context. Its target is not known. Naive CD8 cells lacked CD45RO, underwent positive selection for CCR7 and left out terminally differentiated effector memory CD45RA+ cells. Donors included only healthy HIV-negative adults lacking recent acute infections or vaccinations. Splitting of each subset's genomic DNA was done evenly across several immunoSEQ plates. The protocol was immunoSEQ multiplex PCR, while the TCRdb copy is restricted to in-frame clones and leaves out a portion. The sample holds about 2,200,000 clones, about 93% seen once. The data were obtained in a study of shared clonotypes between healthy human individuals. Study-wide results and limits: Large depth notwithstanding, sorted-subset sequencing proved incomplete by rarefaction.

Material for sequencing was naive CD8+ T cells from PBMCs. The origin of this receptor is a man younger than 30 in good health. Some clones in this sample may be carry-over from other donors' samples.

CDR3 sequence (DNA): TGTGCCAGCAGCCAAGATGAGGGGTCCCTGAACACTGAAGCTTTCTTT. It translates to CASSQDEGSLNTEAFF. The chain employs TRBV5-4 and TRBJ1-1, with D possibly matching TRBD1 (5 bases). The CDR3 loop spans 16 amino acids. Between the trimmed V and J ends, which lost 4 bases and 0 bases, there was a span of 16 bases. Germline CDR1 is SGHNT and CDR2 is YYREEE (reference sequence).